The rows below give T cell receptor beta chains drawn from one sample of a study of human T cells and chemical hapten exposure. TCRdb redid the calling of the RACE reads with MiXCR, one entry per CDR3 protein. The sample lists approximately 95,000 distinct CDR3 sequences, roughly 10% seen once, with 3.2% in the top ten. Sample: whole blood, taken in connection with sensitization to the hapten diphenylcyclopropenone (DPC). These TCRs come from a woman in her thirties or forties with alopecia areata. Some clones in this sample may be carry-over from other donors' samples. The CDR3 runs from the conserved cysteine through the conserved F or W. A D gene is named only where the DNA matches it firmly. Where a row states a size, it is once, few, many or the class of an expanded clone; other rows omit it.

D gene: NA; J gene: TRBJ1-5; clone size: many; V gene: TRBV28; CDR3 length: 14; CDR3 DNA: TGTGCCAGCAGTTTAAGGCAGGGCAATCAGCCCCAGCATTTT; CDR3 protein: CASSLRQGNQPQHF
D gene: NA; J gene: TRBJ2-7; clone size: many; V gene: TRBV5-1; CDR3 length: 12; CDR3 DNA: TGCGCCAGCAGCTTGGTCAGTTACGAGCAGTACTTC; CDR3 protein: CASSLVSYEQYF
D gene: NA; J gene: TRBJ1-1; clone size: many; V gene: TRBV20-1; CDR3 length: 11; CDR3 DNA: TGCAGGGCCGGGGGGCCCACTGAAGCTTTCTTT; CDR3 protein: CRAGGPTEAFF
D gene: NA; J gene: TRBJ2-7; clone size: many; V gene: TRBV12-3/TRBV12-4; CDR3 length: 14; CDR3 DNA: TGTGCCAGCAGTTTGCAGGACGGACCCTACGAGCAGTACTTC; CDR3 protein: CASSLQDGPYEQYF
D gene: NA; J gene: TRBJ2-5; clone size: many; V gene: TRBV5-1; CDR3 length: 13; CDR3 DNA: TGCGCCAGCAGCTTGGACAGGGCAAGTGGCCAGTACTTC; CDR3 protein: CASSLDRASGQYF
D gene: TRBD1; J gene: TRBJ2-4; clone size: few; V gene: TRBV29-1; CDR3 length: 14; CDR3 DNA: TGCAGCGTCCCGGACAGGTCTCTCAAAAACATTCAGTACTTC; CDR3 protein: CSVPDRSLKNIQYF
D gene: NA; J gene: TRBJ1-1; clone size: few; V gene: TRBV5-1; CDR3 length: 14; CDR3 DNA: TGCGCCAGCAGCTTGGATGGGGGAGGAACTGAAGCTTTCTTT; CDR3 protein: CASSLDGGGTEAFF
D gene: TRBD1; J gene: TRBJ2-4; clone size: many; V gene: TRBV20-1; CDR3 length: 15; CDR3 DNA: TGCAGTGCTAGAGCCCCGACAGGGGGCGCGGACATTCAGTACTTC; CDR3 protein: CSARAPTGGADIQYF
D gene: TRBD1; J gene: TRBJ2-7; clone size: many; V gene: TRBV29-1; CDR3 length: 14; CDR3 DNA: TGCAGCGTTGAAGATGACAGGGCCCCTTACGAGCAGTACTTC; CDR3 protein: CSVEDDRAPYEQYF
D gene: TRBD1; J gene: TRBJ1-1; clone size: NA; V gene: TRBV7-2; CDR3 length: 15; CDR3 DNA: TGTGCCAGCAGCTACCGGGACAGGGAGAACACTGAAGCTTTCTTT; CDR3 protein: CASSYRDRENTEAFF